The 22 T cell receptor beta chains below all came from one sample that was sequenced in a study of blood T cell repertoires in COVID-19. Sequencing was performed with immunoSEQ multiplex PCR; in TCRdb, only in-frame clones are kept and a portion is missing. The sample includes 120,000 to 150,000 clones, roughly 90% of them seen just once. The sample comprised peripheral blood. These receptor sequences come from a woman aged 45-60 years with acute or convalescent COVID-19.

The chain couples TRBV9 to TRBJ2-1; 13 bases are a match to TRBD2. The CDR3 sequence is 16 residues long. The ends lost 3 bases at V and 9 bases at J; junction bases unmatched: 9. The V gene's germline CDR1 is SGDLS and CDR2 YYNGEE. CDR3 loop: CASSAPGLAGSSEQFF. CDR3 DNA sequence: TGTGCCAGCAGCGCACCGGGACTAGCGGGATCTAGTGAGCAGTTCTTC.

This clone was picked up one time. The chain employs TRBV18 and TRBJ2-4, with TRBD1 matching 7 bases. Germline-derived CDR1 and CDR2 are KGHSH and LQKENI. V was pared by 6 bases and J by 6 bases, with 11 bases of the junction left unmatched. This CDR3 region has 15 residues. The CDR3 here is CASSPLQGPGNIQYF. The DNA for the CDR3 is TGTGCCAGCTCCCCCTTACAGGGGCCAGGAAACATTCAGTACTTC.

The chain recombines TRBV7-3 with TRBJ2-1; 15 bases are a match to TRBD2. This CDR3 comprises 16 residues. Unmatched junction bases numbered 9, after V lost 1 base and J lost 14 bases. CDR1 SGHTA and CDR2 FQGTGA come from the germline V gene. The CDR3 bases are TGTGCCAGCAGCTTAATGCCCAGGACTAGCGGGGGGGCGAAGTTCTTC. Protein product: CASSLMPRTSGGAKFF.

J is TRBJ2-2 and V is TRBV24-1, with 8 bases that match TRBD1. With V trimmed by 7 bases and J by 6 bases, 6 bases remained unmatched. Per germline, CDR1 KGHDR and CDR2 SFDVKD. The CDR3 has 14 amino acids. The CDR3 DNA follows: TGTGCCACCAGGGAACAGGGGGACCCCGGGGAGCTGTTTTTT. Its translation is CATREQGDPGELFF.

This chain's CDR3 is CASSPGVQNTEAFF. CDR3 DNA sequence: TGCGCCAGCAGCCCAGGGGTACAGAACACTGAAGCTTTCTTT. The chain is built from TRBV4-1 and TRBJ1-1; D may be TRBD1 (6 bases). This CDR3 comprises 14 residues. The germline CDR1 and CDR2 sequences are MGHRA and YSYEKL. The V end was cut by 4 bases, the J end by 1 base, with 10 bases between.

The rearrangement uses TRBV9 and TRBJ1-5; D unresolved. Germline V gene data show CDR1 as SGDLS and CDR2 as YYNGEE. The CDR3 is 14 amino acids. V lost 0 bases and J 2 bases, leaving 6 bases between the germline ends. The CDR3 loop is CASSVEPGNQPQHF. In DNA, the CDR3 is TGTGCCAGCAGCGTAGAACCGGGCAATCAGCCCCAGCATTTT.

The genes are TRBV11-2 and TRBJ1-5, with TRBD1 matching 11 bases. This CDR3 has 17 amino acids. CDR1 and CDR2 from the germline V gene are SGHAT and FQNNGV. V was pared by 1 base and J by 6 bases, with 8 bases of the junction left unmatched. The DNA of the CDR3 is TGTGCCAGCAGCTTAGGCGTGGGACAGGGGGGGGGTCAGCCCCAGCATTTT. It is translated as CASSLGVGQGGGQPQHF.

V is TRBV21-1 and J is TRBJ1-6; the tabulated D call, TRBD1, remains unverified against the DNA. TRBV21-1 constitutes a pseudogene. CDR3 size: 16 residues. The CDR3 loop reads CASSKARQGYFSPLHF. In nucleotides, the CDR3 is TGTGCCAGCAGCAAAGCGCGACAGGGGTATTTTTCACCCCTCCACTTT.

V gene TRBV30 combines with J gene TRBJ1-1; weak D call: TRBD1 (5 bases). Germline CDR1 is GTSNPN and CDR2 is SVGIG (reference sequence). The V and J ends lost 0 bases and 3 bases respectively, with 8 bases between them. This CDR3 spans 13 amino acids. The CDR3 is CAWSVLGDTEAFF. CDR3 coding DNA: TGTGCCTGGAGTGTCCTAGGGGACACTGAAGCTTTCTTT.

This clone was seen a single time. The chain couples TRBV6-5 to TRBJ2-7; 7 nucleotides align to TRBD1. Germline assignment: CDR1 MNHEY and CDR2 SVGAGI. V shed 2 bases, J shed 5 bases, and the junction held 9 bases outside the gene matches. The CDR3 spans 15 residues. The CDR3 sequence is CASSYTRQGKNEQYF. In nucleotides, the CDR3 is TGTGCCAGCAGTTACACCCGACAGGGCAAAAACGAGCAGTACTTC.

The chain couples TRBV5-6 to TRBJ2-6; a weak D match, TRBD1 (5 bases). CDR3 size: 15 residues. CDR1 and CDR2 (germline): SGHDT, YYEEEE. V shed 5 bases and J shed 2 bases, with 11 bases lying between them. This chain's CDR3 is CASSFATAGANVLTF. The CDR3, as DNA: TGTGCCAGCAGTTTCGCGACAGCTGGGGCCAACGTCCTGACTTTC.

This sequence joins TRBV6-5 and TRBJ1-5; possibly TRBD1 for D (5 bases). In germline, CDR1 is MNHEY, CDR2 SVGAGI. There are 15 residues in the CDR3. Deletions cut 6 bases from V and 10 bases from J, with 22 bases between. The CDR3 DNA follows: TGTGCCAGCAGCTGGGGACGTACGGGAGAGTTCCCCCAGCATTTT. It translates to CASSWGRTGEFPQHF.

V is TRBV7-3 and J is TRBJ2-1; D is uncertain. This CDR3 spans 15 amino acids. Between the trimmed V and J ends, which lost 2 bases and 2 bases, there was a span of 10 bases. Germline CDR1 is SGHTA and CDR2 is FQGTGA. In DNA, the CDR3 is TGTGCCAGCAGCTTAGAGAATCGTGCCTACAATGAGCAGTTCTTC. Its translation is CASSLENRAYNEQFF.

The chain carries TRBV18 and TRBJ2-7; 9 bases match TRBD2. Germline lookup yields CDR1 KGHSH and CDR2 LQKENI. This CDR3 region has 16 residues. V lost 3 bases and J lost 6; bases outside the gene matches: 12. The CDR3, as DNA: TGTGCCAGCTCACCCCGGGGTGGTAGCGGGAGCGGCGAGCAGTACTTC. Translation gives CASSPRGGSGSGEQYF.

The V gene is TRBV30, the J gene TRBJ2-7; 9 nucleotides line up with TRBD1. Germline CDR1 is GTSNPN and CDR2 is SVGIG (reference sequence). Trimming removed 2 bases from V and 4 bases from J; junction bases left unmatched: 24. CDR3 length equals 20 residues. This chain's CDR3 is CAWSPTDRDRVEIHRYEQYF. In DNA, the CDR3 is TGTGCCTGGAGTCCTACCGACCGGGACAGGGTCGAGATTCATAGGTACGAGCAGTACTTC. Full variable domain (missing parts from reference TRBV30 and TRBJ2-7): SQTIHQWPATLVQPVGSPLSLECTVEGTSNPNLYWYRQAAGRGLQLLFYSVGIGQISSEVPQNLSASRPQDRQFILSSKKLLLSDSGFYLCAWSPTDRDRVEIHRYEQYFGPGTRLTVT.

The genes are TRBV11-1 and TRBJ2-3; unclear D gene. Germline CDR1 and CDR2: SGHAT and FQDESV (reference sequence). CDR3 length: 14 amino acids. Trimming pared 7 bases from V and 0 bases from J, leaving 11 bases between. CDR3 DNA: TGTGCCAGCACCTACCTCACTAGCACAGATACGCAGTATTTT. Its protein is CASTYLTSTDTQYF.

This clone was observed a single time. The chain couples TRBV9 to TRBJ1-1; 7 bases map to TRBD1. J was trimmed by 7 bases and V by 4 bases; bases with no gene match: 4. The CDR3 is 12 residues long. Germline lookup yields CDR1 SGDLS and CDR2 YYNGEE. Written as DNA, the CDR3 is TGTGCCAGCAGCACTGGGACAGATGAAGCTTTCTTT. It is translated as CASSTGTDEAFF.

The chain employs TRBV27 and TRBJ2-5; 7 bases are a match to TRBD2. CDR3 length: 16 residues. V shed 4 bases, J shed 3 bases, and the junction held 11 bases outside the gene matches. In germline, CDR1 is MNHEY, CDR2 SMNVEV (reference sequence). The CDR3 loop reads CASSSHGVAGKETQYF. The CDR3 nucleotides read TGTGCCAGCAGTTCTCACGGAGTAGCGGGTAAAGAGACCCAGTACTTC.

V gene TRBV28 combines with J gene TRBJ1-2; the match to TRBD1 covers 12 bases. This CDR3 spans 14 amino acids. The J segment lost 7 bases and the V segment lost 5 bases, leaving 5 bases of the junction unmatched. Germline V gene sequence: CDR1 MDHEN, CDR2 SYDVKM. CDR3 sequence reads: CASSTGQGASGYTF. CDR3 nucleotides: TGTGCCAGCAGTACGGGACAGGGGGCGAGTGGCTACACCTTC.

The rearrangement links TRBV5-1 to TRBJ1-2; TRBD1 matches 7 bases. Germline V CDR1 and CDR2: SGHRS, YFSETQ. The junction had 9 bases not matched to a gene; V was cut back by 4 bases and J by 6 bases. The CDR3 consists of 14 residues. The CDR3 sequence is CASSPVTGNNGYTF. The CDR3 DNA follows: TGCGCCAGCAGCCCCGTGACAGGGAATAATGGCTACACCTTC.

A few counts support this clone. The V and J genes are TRBV6-1 and TRBJ1-1; weak D call: TRBD1 (5 bases). V was shortened by 3 bases and J by 0 bases, with 11 bases between the two germline ends. The CDR3 runs to 15 residues. The germline V gene encodes CDR1 MNHNS and CDR2 SASEGT. CDR3 loop: CASSEQTVMNTEAFF. The DNA of the CDR3 is TGTGCCAGCAGTGAGCAGACAGTAATGAACACTGAAGCTTTCTTT.

The CDR3 DNA is TGCGCCAGCAGCTTAAATCAGAGGACAGGGGAGTACGAGCAGTACTTC. It translates to CASSLNQRTGEYEQYF. The V and J genes are TRBV5-1 and TRBJ2-7; 9 bases match TRBD1. The CDR3 is 16 residues long. Germline-derived CDR1 and CDR2 are SGHRS and YFSETQ. V dropped 2 bases and J dropped 4; count of bases not matched to a gene: 10. The whole variable domain, remainder taken from reference TRBV5-1 and TRBJ2-7, is KAGVTQTPRYLIKTRGQQVTLSCSPISGHRSVSWYQQTPGQGLQFLFEYFSETQRNKGNFPGRFSGRQFSNSRSEMNVSTLELGDSALYLCASSLNQRTGEYEQYFGPGTRLTVT.